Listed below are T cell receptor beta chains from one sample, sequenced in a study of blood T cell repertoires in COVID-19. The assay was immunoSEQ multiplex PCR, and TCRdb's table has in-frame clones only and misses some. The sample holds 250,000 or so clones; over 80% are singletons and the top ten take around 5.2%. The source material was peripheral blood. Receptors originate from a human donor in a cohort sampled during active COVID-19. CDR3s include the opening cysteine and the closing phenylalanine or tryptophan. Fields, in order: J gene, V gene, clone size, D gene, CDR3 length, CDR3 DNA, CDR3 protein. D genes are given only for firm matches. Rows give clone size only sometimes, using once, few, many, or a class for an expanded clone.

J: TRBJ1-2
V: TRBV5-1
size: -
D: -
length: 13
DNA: TGCGCCAGCAGGACTCCAGATTTCTATGGCTACACCTTC
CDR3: CASRTPDFYGYTF

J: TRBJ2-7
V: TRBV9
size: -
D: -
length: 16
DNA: TGTGCCAGCAGCGTAGGACGGGGTGTCGGCTCCTACGAGCAGTACTTC
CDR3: CASSVGRGVGSYEQYF

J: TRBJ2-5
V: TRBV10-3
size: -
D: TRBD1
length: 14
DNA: TGTGCCATCAGGGCCGGGACAGACCAAGAGACCCAGTACTTC
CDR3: CAIRAGTDQETQYF

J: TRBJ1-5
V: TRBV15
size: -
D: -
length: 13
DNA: TGTGCCACCAGCAGAGTCGAGAATCAGCCCCAGCATTTT
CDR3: CATSRVENQPQHF

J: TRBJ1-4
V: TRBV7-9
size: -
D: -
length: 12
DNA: TGTGCCAGCAGCTTGACAGGAGTAGGACTGTTTTTT
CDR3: CASSLTGVGLFF

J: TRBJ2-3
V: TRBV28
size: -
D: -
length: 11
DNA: TGTGCCAGCAGGGAGGAGAATACGCAGTATTTT
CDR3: CASREENTQYF

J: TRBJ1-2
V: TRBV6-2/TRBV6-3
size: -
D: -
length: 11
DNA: TGTGCCAGCAGTTACGCGGCTGGCTACACCTTC
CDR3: CASSYAAGYTF

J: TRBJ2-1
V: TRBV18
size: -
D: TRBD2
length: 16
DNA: TGTGCCAGCTCACCAGCTAGCGGGGGGACAAACAATGAGCAGTTCTTC
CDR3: CASSPASGGTNNEQFF

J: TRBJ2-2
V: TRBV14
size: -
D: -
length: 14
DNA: TGTGCCAGCAGCCAAGCCACAGGGCACGGGGAGCTGTTTTTT
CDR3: CASSQATGHGELFF

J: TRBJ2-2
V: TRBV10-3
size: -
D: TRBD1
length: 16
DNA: TGTGCCATCTCAGGAGGGACAGGAGACGTCACCGGGGAGCTGTTTTTT
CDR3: CAISGGTGDVTGELFF

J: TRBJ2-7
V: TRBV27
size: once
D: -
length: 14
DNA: TGTGCCAGCAGTTTCCAGCGGAGAATCTACGAGCAGTACTTC
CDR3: CASSFQRRIYEQYF

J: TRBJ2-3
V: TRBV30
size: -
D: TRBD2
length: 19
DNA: TGTGCCTGGGTGGGGGCCTTTGGGACTAGCGGGGGCAGCACAGATACGCAGTATTTT
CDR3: CAWVGAFGTSGGSTDTQYF

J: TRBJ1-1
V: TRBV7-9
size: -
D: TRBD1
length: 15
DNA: TGTGCCAGCAGCCAGGGGGGTCTAGTTGGGACTGAAGCTTTCTTT
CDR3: CASSQGGLVGTEAFF

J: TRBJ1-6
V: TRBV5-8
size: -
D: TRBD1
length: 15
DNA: TGTGCCAGCATCCCGGGGACAGCTTATAATTCACCCCTCCACTTT
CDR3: CASIPGTAYNSPLHF

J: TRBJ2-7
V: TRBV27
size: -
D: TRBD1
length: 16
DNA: TGTGCCAGCAGTTTAGGGGGACAGGGGCTTTCCTACGAGCAGTACTTC
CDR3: CASSLGGQGLSYEQYF

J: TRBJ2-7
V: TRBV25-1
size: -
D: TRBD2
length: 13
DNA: TGTGCCAGCAGTGTACTAGCGGGAGGCGAGCAGTACTTC
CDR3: CASSVLAGGEQYF

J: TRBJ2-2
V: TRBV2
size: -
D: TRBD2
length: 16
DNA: TGTGCCAGCAGTGAAGAGAGCGGGAGGGCCGCCGGGGAGCTGTTTTTT
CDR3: CASSEESGRAAGELFF

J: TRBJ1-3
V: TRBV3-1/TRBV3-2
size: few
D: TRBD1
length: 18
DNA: TGTGCCAGCAGCCGACAGGGGACTTCGTTCATCTCTGGAAACACCATATATTTT
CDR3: CASSRQGTSFISGNTIYF

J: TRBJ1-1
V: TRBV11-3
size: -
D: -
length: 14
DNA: TGTGCCAGCAGCTTAGGCGCGCGAGGTACTGAAGCTTTCTTT
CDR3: CASSLGARGTEAFF

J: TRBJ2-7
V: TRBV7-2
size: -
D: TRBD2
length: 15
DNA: TGTGCCAGCAGCCCCCGGCTAGCGGGCTCCTACGAGCAGTACTTC
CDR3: CASSPRLAGSYEQYF

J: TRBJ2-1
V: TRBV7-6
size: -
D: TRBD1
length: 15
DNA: TGTGCCAGCAGCGCCCCGGGACAGGGGATCAATGAGCAGTTCTTC
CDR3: CASSAPGQGINEQFF

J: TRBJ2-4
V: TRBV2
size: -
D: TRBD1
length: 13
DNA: TGTGCCAGCAGGGGGACAGGGAGGGACATTCAGTACTTC
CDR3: CASRGTGRDIQYF

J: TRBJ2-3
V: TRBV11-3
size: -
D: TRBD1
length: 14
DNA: TGTGCCAGCAGCCTAGGACAGGGAACAGATACGCAGTATTTT
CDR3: CASSLGQGTDTQYF

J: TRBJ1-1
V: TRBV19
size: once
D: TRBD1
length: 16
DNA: TGTGCCAGTAGTCAAAAGACAGGGCCGATGAACACTGAAGCTTTCTTT
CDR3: CASSQKTGPMNTEAFF

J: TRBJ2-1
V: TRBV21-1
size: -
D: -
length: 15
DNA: TGTGCCAGCAGCAGTGAAGGACTAGCGGGAGATGAGCAGTTCTTC
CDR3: CASSSEGLAGDEQFF

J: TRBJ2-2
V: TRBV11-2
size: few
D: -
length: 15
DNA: TGTGCCAGCAGCGCCGCAGGGTTTTCCACCGGGGAGCTGTTTTTT
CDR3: CASSAAGFSTGELFF

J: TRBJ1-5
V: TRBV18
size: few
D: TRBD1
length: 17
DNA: TGTGCCAGCTCACTCGGGACAGGGGCATCTAGCAATCAGCCCCAGCATTTT
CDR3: CASSLGTGASSNQPQHF

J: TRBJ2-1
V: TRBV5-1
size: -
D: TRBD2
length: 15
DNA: TGCGCCAGCAGCCTGACTAGCGGGGGGCTTAATGAGCAGTTCTTC
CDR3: CASSLTSGGLNEQFF

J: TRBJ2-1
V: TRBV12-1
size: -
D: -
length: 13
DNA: TGTGCCAGCAGCCCGGAGACTAGGAACGAGCAGTTCTTC
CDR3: CASSPETRNEQFF

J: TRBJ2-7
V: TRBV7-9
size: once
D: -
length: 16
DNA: TGTGCCAGCAGCCCTCCTTCTGCCAGGGTGGCGAGCGAGCAGTACTTC
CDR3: CASSPPSARVASEQYF

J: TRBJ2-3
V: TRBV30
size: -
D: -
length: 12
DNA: TGTGCCTGGTGCGGGTGCACAGATACGCAGTATTTT
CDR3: CAWCGCTDTQYF

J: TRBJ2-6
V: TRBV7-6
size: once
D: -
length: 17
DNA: TGTGCCAGCAGCTCTATGACAGGCAGCTCTGGGGCCAACGTCCTGACTTTC
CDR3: CASSSMTGSSGANVLTF

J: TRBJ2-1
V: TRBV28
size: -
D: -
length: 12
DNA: TGTGCCAGCAGTTTTACACCCAATGAGCAGTTCTTC
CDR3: CASSFTPNEQFF

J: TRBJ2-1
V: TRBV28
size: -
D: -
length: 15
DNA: TGTGCCAGCAGTTCGTTGGCGGTCTCCTACAATGAGCAGTTCTTC
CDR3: CASSSLAVSYNEQFF

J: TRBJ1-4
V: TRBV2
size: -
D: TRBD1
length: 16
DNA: TGTGCCAGCAGAGCGGGACAGGGGGTAACTAATGAAAAACTGTTTTTT
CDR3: CASRAGQGVTNEKLFF

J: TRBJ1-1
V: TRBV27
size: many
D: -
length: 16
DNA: TGTGCCAGCAGTTTAAAATGGAACCAGGGAAGGACTGAAGCTTTCTTT
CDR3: CASSLKWNQGRTEAFF

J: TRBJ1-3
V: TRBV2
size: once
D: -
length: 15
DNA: TGTGCCAGCAGTGAAAGGTGGCAGGGTTTGGACACCATATATTTT
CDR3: CASSERWQGLDTIYF

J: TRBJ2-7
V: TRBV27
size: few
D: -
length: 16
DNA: TGTGCCAGCAGTTTAGATCGGCAGACCGACCTCGGGGAGCAGTACTTC
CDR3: CASSLDRQTDLGEQYF

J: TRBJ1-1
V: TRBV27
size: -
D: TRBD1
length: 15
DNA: TGTGCCAGCAGTTCACCCGGGACAGGGCTAACTGAAGCTTTCTTT
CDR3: CASSSPGTGLTEAFF

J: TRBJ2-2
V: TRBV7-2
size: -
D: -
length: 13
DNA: TGTGCCAGCAGCCTCGTCTACACCGGGGAGCTGTTTTTT
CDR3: CASSLVYTGELFF

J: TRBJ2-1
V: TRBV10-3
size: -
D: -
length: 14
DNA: TGTGCCATCGATCAGTCCGGGAGTACCGATGAGCAGTTCTTC
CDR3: CAIDQSGSTDEQFF

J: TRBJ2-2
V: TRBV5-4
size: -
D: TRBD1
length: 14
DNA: TGTGCCAGCAGCCCGGGACAGTACACCGGGGAGCTGTTTTTT
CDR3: CASSPGQYTGELFF

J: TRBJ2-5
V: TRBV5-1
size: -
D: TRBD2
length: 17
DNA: TGCGCCAGCAGCTTATTTCTAGGAGCGGGGAGACTAGAGACCCAGTACTTC
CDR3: CASSLFLGAGRLETQYF

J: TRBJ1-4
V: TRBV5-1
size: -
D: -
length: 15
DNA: TGCGCCAGCAGCTCGGGAAGGTTGTTTAATGAAAAACTGTTTTTT
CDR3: CASSSGRLFNEKLFF

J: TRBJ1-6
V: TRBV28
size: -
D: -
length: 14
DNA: TGTGCCAGCAGTTTAAAGCTTTTCAATTCACCCCTCCACTTT
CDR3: CASSLKLFNSPLHF

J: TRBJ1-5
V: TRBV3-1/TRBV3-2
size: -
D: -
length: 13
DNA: TGTGCCAGCGGGGGGTATAGCAATCAGCCCCAGCATTTT
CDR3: CASGGYSNQPQHF

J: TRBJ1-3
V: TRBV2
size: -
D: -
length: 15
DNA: TGTGCCAGCAGTGACCCGGGTTTCAGTGGAAACACCATATATTTT
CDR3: CASSDPGFSGNTIYF

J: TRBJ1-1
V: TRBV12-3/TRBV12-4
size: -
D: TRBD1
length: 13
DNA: TGTGCCAGCAGTTTAGGGGACAGCCGTGAAGCTTTCTTT
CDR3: CASSLGDSREAFF

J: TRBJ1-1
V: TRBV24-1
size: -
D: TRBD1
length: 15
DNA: TGTGCCACCAGTGAGGCCGGGACAGGGGGCATGAAGGCTTTCTTT
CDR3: CATSEAGTGGMKAFF

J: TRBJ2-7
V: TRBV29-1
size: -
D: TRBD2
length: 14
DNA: TGCAGCGTTGAACTAGCGGGAGCAGAAAGGAAGCAGTACTTC
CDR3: CSVELAGAERKQYF